The source of this TCR beta chain is a study of Ad26.COV2.S vaccination and SARS-CoV-2 variants. About the research overall: Dosing was one shot or two shots 56 days apart.

Treatment denoted: approximately 18 received Ad26.COV2.S at low or high dose, single or two shots; about five received placebo; per-sample allocation not given. Collection of samples fell on day 63 after the first vaccine or placebo injection. The method was immunoSEQ multiplex PCR; TCRdb's version includes in-frame clones alone and lacks a portion of them. This repertoire shows 500,000 or so clones, around nine tenths found once; its top ten account for roughly 12%. The V gene's germline CDR1 is LGHNA and CDR2 YNFKEQ. With V trimmed by 4 bases and J by 6 bases, 2 bases remained unmatched. The CDR3 runs 13 residues.

This TCR was sampled from a person between 18 and 60 years old who received the Ad26.COV2.S COVID-19 vaccine or a placebo. Source: peripheral blood, taken in a trial of Ad26.COV2.S vaccine versus placebo. This chain joins TRBV4-2 and TRBJ2-3; 9 bases agree with TRBD1. This chain's CDR3 is CASSPQGADTQYF. The CDR3 nucleotides read TGTGCCAGCAGCCCACAGGGGGCGGATACGCAGTATTTT.